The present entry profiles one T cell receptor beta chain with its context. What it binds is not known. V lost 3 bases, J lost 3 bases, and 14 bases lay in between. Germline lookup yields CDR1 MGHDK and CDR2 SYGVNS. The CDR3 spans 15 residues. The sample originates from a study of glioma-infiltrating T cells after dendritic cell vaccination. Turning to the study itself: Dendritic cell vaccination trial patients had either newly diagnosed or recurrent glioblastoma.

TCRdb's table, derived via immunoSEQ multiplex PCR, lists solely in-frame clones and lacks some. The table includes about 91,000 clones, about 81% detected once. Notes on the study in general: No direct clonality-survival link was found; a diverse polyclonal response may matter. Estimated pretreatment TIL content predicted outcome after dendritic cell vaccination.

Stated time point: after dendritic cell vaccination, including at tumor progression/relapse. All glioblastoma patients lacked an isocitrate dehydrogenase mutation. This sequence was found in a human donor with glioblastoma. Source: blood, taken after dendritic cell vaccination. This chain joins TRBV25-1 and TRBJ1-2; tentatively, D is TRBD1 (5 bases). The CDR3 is CASSDSGMSDYGYTF. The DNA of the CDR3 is TGTGCCAGCAGTGATTCAGGGATGTCTGACTATGGCTACACCTTC.